Below, 15 T cell receptor beta chains from the same sample are listed, as sequenced in a study of T cell responses to AZD1222 COVID-19 vaccine. Method: immunoSEQ multiplex PCR; TCRdb's copy keeps in-frame clones and lacks some. Here the sample spans about 140,000 clones, around 90% being singletons. Sample: peripheral blood, taken on day 0 of AZD1222 vaccination. All receptors come from an adult in good health.

The rearrangement joins TRBV10-3 to TRBJ1-5, with TRBD1 as a possible D gene (6 bases). The CDR3 has 14 residues. V was pared by 2 bases and J by 6 bases, with 11 bases between. Germline CDR1 reads ENHRY; CDR2 reads SYGVKD. In nucleotides, the CDR3 is TGTGCCATCAGTGAGGCAGGGGCAGCTCAGCCCCAGCATTTT. Protein sequence: CAISEAGAAQPQHF.

The chain couples TRBV29-1 to TRBJ2-2; TRBD1 agrees at 7 bases. This CDR3 has 14 residues. Germline V gives CDR1 SQVTM, CDR2 ANQGSEA. Germline trimming cut 5 bases from V and 4 bases from J; bases unmatched to any gene: 7. The CDR3 loop is CSVPTGWSTGELFF. The CDR3 coding sequence is TGCAGCGTTCCGACAGGGTGGAGCACCGGGGAGCTGTTTTTT.

V usage is TRBV15 and J usage is TRBJ1-5, with 11 bases lining up with TRBD1. Looked up from germline, CDR1 is LNHNV and CDR2 is YYDKDF (reference sequence). The CDR3 extends over 16 amino acids. V lost 3 bases and J lost 11; bases outside the gene matches: 12. CDR3 protein: CATSRVVWTGGEAQHF. The CDR3 bases are TGTGCCACCAGCAGGGTAGTGTGGACAGGGGGCGAGGCCCAGCATTTT.

The chain recombines TRBV9 with TRBJ1-1; tentatively, D is TRBD1 (5 bases). CDR1 is SGDLS, CDR2 YYNGEE, per germline. This CDR3 is built from 15 residues. V dropped 1 base and J dropped 0 bases, with 10 bases sitting between them. This CDR3 reads CASSVQGRMNTEAFF. In nucleotides, the CDR3 is TGTGCCAGCAGCGTACAGGGCAGGATGAACACTGAAGCTTTCTTT.

J is TRBJ2-3 and V is TRBV2; D could derive from TRBD1 or TRBD2 (5 bases each). The CDR3 is 13 residues long. Trimming cost V 11 bases and J 0 bases, with 12 bases left between them. Germline V gives CDR1 SNHLY, CDR2 FYNNEI. CDR3 coding DNA: TGTGCCCAGCCCCGGGACAGCACAGATACGCAGTATTTT. Encoded protein: CAQPRDSTDTQYF.

The chain couples TRBV4-1 to TRBJ2-7, with TRBD1 identical over 8 bases. The germline CDR1 and CDR2 sequences are MGHRA and YSYEKL. Germline trimming cut 3 bases from V and 7 bases from J; bases unmatched to any gene: 8. This CDR3 comprises 14 residues. CDR3 sequence reads: CASSHSQGAGEQYF. The CDR3 DNA follows: TGCGCCAGCAGCCATTCGCAGGGGGCAGGGGAGCAGTACTTC.

This clone was seen a single time. V and J are TRBV20-1 and TRBJ2-6; D is ambiguous. Germline V gene lookup returns CDR1 DFQATT and CDR2 SNEGSKA (reference sequence). The CDR3 totals 15 residues. The V gene lost 3 bases and the J gene lost 0 bases, with 9 bases spanning the gap. The CDR3 DNA follows: TGCAGTGCTAGTCCCTTAGTCTCTGGGGCCAACGTCCTGACTTTC. The encoded protein is CSASPLVSGANVLTF.

V usage is TRBV5-6 and J usage is TRBJ2-5; D might be TRBD1 or TRBD2, each matching 6 bases. Germline-derived CDR1 and CDR2 are SGHDT and YYEEEE. The ends were cut back, 0 bases at V and 5 bases at J, with 17 bases in the middle. The CDR3 contains 16 residues. The CDR3: CASSLGPHQGRETQYF. The CDR3 nucleotides are TGTGCCAGCAGCTTGGGCCCACATCAGGGGAGGGAGACCCAGTACTTC.

This chain joins TRBV25-1 and TRBJ2-3; TRBD2 matches at 14 bases. There are 18 residues in the CDR3. The germline V gene encodes CDR1 MGHDK and CDR2 SYGVNS. After removal of 5 bases from V and 4 bases from J, the junction contained 11 bases not matched to a gene. The CDR3 sequence: CASSSGLAGAAPSDTQYF. In DNA, the CDR3 is TGTGCCAGCAGTTCGGGACTAGCGGGAGCGGCTCCTTCAGATACGCAGTATTTT. The entire variable domain, with the rest obtained from reference TRBV25-1 and TRBJ2-3, is as follows: EADIYQTPRYLVIGTGKKITLECSQTMGHDKMYWYQQDPGMELHLIHYSYGVNSTEKGDLSSESTVSRIRTEHFPLTLESARPSHTSQYLCASSSGLAGAAPSDTQYFGPGTRLTVL.

This chain links TRBV2 with TRBJ2-7; D might be TRBD2 (6 bases). Germline-derived CDR1 and CDR2 are SNHLY and FYNNEI. CDR3 length: 16 amino acids. Deletions cut 2 bases from V and 3 bases from J, with 17 bases between. Here the CDR3 DNA reads TGTGCCAGCAGTGAAAACGGGGCGGGGCCCAACTACGAGCAGTACTTC. This sequence encodes CASSENGAGPNYEQYF.

This rearrangement joins TRBV5-4 to TRBJ1-1, with no clear D. Trimming stripped 4 bases from V and 4 bases from J, with 32 bases between. This CDR3 spans 20 amino acids. Germline loops: CDR1 SGHNT, CDR2 YYREEE (reference sequence). The CDR3 sequence is CASSLPRVTGSASPGTEAFF. The CDR3, as DNA: TGTGCCAGCAGCCTACCTCGGGTAACGGGGTCTGCGTCTCCGGGCACTGAAGCTTTCTTT. Looking up the rest from reference TRBV5-4 and TRBJ1-1 gives the full variable domain: ETGVTQSPTHLIKTRGQQVTLRCSSQSGHNTVSWYQQALGQGPQFIFQYYREEENGRGNFPPRFSGLQFPNYSSELNVNALELDDSALYLCASSLPRVTGSASPGTEAFFGQGTRLTVV.

This chain joins TRBV6-5 and TRBJ2-6; D is unclear. Germline V CDR1 and CDR2: MNHEY, SVGAGI. The CDR3 sequence is 16 residues long. The V gene lost 0 bases and the J gene lost 0 bases, with 6 bases spanning the gap. The CDR3 region has the DNA TGTGCCAGCAGTTACTCAGTCCTCTCTGGGGCCAACGTCCTGACTTTC. This translates into CASSYSVLSGANVLTF.

This clone occurred once. The rearrangement links TRBV2 to TRBJ1-2; D is uncertain. Germline loops: CDR1 SNHLY, CDR2 FYNNEI. The CDR3 is made up of 13 amino acids. V lost 6 bases and J lost 4, with 12 bases in between. The CDR3 DNA reads as TGTGCCAGCAGCCCCTCCCAGGTCTATGGCTACACCTTC. Its protein is CASSPSQVYGYTF.

The chain couples TRBV2 to TRBJ2-7; 8 bases agree with TRBD2. Germline V CDR1 and CDR2: SNHLY, FYNNEI. The CDR3 covers 13 residues. With V trimmed by 6 bases and J by 2 bases, 3 bases remained unmatched. CDR3 in DNA: TGTGCCAGCAGGGGACTAGGGACCTACGAGCAGTACTTC. Residues: CASRGLGTYEQYF.

V is TRBV5-1 and J is TRBJ1-4; D is uncertain. This CDR3 contains 15 residues. Germline V gene data show CDR1 as SGHRS and CDR2 as YFSETQ. V lost 4 bases and J lost 3, with 13 bases in between. CDR3 bases: TGCGCCAGCAGCCACATAGACGGATCTAATGAAAAACTGTTTTTT. Its protein is CASSHIDGSNEKLFF.